Included here is one TCR beta chain sequence, with context. Its specificity is not known. This entry belongs to a study of cytomegalovirus exposure and HLA in healthy donors. Study-wide context: Unique TCR beta sequences numbering about 100 million came from some 200 million T cells in an earlier analysis. Study outcomes and limitations: In a later analysis, parvovirus B19, influenza, CMV and Epstein-Barr virus appeared linked to several top co-occurrence clusters. A previous analysis found most TCR beta V segments productive roughly 90% or roughly 30% of the time. The authors later found most CMV-associated TCR beta chains appeared HLA-restricted.

This PCR relied on a set of 60 Vbeta primers and 13 Jbeta primers. Profiled with immunoSEQ multiplex PCR; TCRdb holds only in-frame clones, not every one. This sample's table has about 140,000 clones. CDR1 is SQVTM, CDR2 ANQGSEA, per germline. The CDR3 totals 11 residues. J was trimmed by 3 bases and V by 4 bases; bases with no gene match: 0. The source material was PBMCs. The J gene is TRBJ2-7, the V gene TRBV29-1; TRBD2 agrees at 7 bases. The TCR originated in a man aged 40-50 years in good health and CMV-seronegative. The CDR3 loop reads CSVGGGYEQYF. Here the CDR3 DNA reads TGCAGCGTTGGCGGGGGCTACGAGCAGTACTTC.